This T cell receptor beta chain was captured in a study of cytomegalovirus exposure and HLA in healthy donors. Across the whole study: From HLA-typed donors, an early data release held about 92 million unique TCRs. Overall study results and limits: Within an earlier analysis, most TCR beta V segments proved productive either about 87% or about 30% of the time. The study carried out a later analysis of TCR beta sequences. It associated approximately 17,000 of them with specific HLA alleles at a false discovery rate of 0.05.

As regards this clone: The antigen remains unidentified.

V lost 4 bases, J lost 5 bases, and 7 bases stayed unmatched. The CDR3 is made up of 16 amino acids. Germline CDR1 SGDLS, CDR2 YYNGEE. Vbeta (60) and Jbeta (13) primers were used in the PCR. The method was immunoSEQ multiplex PCR; TCRdb's version includes in-frame clones alone and lacks a portion of them. The sample lists some 90,000 clones, just over 70% occurring once. This rearrangement joins TRBV9 to TRBJ2-7; TRBD2 matches at 15 bases. This receptor was taken from a man aged 55 to 70 in good health and CMV-seronegative. The material sequenced was PBMCs. CDR3 in amino acids: CASSRTSGRAGDEQYF. Written as DNA, the CDR3 is TGTGCCAGCAGCCGGACTAGCGGGAGGGCCGGAGACGAGCAGTACTTC.